This TCR beta chain emerged from a study of blood T cell repertoires in COVID-19. CDR1 and CDR2 from the germline V gene are SQVTM and ANQGSEA. Trimming cost V 4 bases and J 2 bases, with 9 bases left between them. The CDR3 is 12 residues long. The assay was immunoSEQ multiplex PCR, and TCRdb's table has in-frame clones only and misses some. The table lists about 300,000 clones, 86% of them singletons. This sequence was found in a woman aged 45-60 years with acute or convalescent COVID-19. The sample consisted of peripheral blood. This chain connects TRBV29-1 to TRBJ2-7; TRBD2 is a possible D gene (6 bases). CDR3: CSVGGTTYEQYF. For the CDR3, the DNA is TGCAGCGTTGGCGGGACCACCTACGAGCAGTACTTC.